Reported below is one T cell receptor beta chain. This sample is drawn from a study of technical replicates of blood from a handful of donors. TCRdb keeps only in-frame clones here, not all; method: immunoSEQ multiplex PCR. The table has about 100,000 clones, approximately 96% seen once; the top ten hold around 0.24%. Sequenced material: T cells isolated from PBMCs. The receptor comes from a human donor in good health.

CDR3 sequence reads: CASSLTTGVSGNTIYF. As DNA, the CDR3 is TGTGCCAGCAGCCTTACCACAGGGGTCTCTGGAAACACCATATATTTT. The rearrangement joins TRBV9 to TRBJ1-3, with 7 positions matching TRBD1. There are 16 residues in the CDR3. Germline loops: CDR1 SGDLS, CDR2 YYNGEE. Losses at the gene ends were 4 bases for V and 0 bases for J; bases not matched to a gene: 7.